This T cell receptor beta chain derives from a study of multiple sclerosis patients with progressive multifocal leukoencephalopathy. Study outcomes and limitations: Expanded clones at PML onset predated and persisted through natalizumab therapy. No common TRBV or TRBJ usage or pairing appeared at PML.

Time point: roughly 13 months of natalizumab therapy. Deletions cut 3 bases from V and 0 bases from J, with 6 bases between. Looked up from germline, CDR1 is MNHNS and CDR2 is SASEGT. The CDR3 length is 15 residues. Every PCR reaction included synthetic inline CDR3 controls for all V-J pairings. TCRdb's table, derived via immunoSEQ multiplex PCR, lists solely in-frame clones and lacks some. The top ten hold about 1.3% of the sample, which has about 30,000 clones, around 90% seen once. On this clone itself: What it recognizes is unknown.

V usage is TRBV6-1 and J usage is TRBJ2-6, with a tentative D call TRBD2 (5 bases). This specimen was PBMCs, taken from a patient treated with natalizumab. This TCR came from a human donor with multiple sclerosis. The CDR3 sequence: CASSEAGSGANVLTF. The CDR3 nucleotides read TGTGCCAGCAGTGAGGCGGGCTCTGGGGCCAACGTCCTGACTTTC.